This TCR beta chain was captured by sequencing in a study of blood T cells in healthy people across ages. The study, taken as a whole, reports: Estimates drawn from one million T cells were deemed to understate diversity. Long-lived and aged donors differed, with more naive CD4+ cells and higher diversity in the long-lived. Roughly linearly, TCR beta diversity per million T cells fell as age increased. Possibly, changes in expanded clonotypes were confounded because donor CMV status was unknown.

Germline loops: CDR1 MNHEY, CDR2 SMNVEV (reference sequence). This CDR3 is built from 14 residues. V shed 3 bases and J shed 4 bases, with 11 bases lying between them. As to this clonotype: The antigen remains unidentified.

Primers used in a second PCR of roughly 6 to 12 cycles were a sample-barcoded 5' primer and a J-beta primer mix. TCRdb re-derived calls from the 5' RACE reads in MiXCR, one entry per CDR3 protein. The table lists 700,000 to 950,000 distinct CDR3 sequences, about three fifths of them singletons. This receptor was obtained from a man aged 25-45 years in good health. The V gene is TRBV27, the J gene TRBJ2-3; D is tentatively TRBD1 or TRBD2 (5 bases each). What was sequenced was blood. CDR3 bases: TGTGCCAGCAGTTTCCCAGGGACGTCAGATACGCAGTATTTT. Its protein is CASSFPGTSDTQYF.